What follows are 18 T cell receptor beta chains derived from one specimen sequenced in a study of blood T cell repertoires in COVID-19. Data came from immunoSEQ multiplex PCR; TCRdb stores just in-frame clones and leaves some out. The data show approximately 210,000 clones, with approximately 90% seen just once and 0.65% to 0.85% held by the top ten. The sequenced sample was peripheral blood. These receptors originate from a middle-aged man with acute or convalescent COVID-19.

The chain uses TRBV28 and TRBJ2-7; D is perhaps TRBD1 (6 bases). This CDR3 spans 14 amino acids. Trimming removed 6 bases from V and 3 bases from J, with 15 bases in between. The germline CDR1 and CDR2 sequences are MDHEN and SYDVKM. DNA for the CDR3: TGTGCCAGCAGCCGAACGACAGGATTCTACGAGCAGTACTTC. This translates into CASSRTTGFYEQYF.

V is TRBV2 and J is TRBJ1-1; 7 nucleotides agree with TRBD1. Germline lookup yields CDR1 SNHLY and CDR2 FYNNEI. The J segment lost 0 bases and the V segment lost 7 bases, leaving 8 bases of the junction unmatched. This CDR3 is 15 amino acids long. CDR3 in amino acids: CASTGDRLMNTEAFF. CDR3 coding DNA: TGTGCCAGCACGGGGGACAGACTGATGAACACTGAAGCTTTCTTT.

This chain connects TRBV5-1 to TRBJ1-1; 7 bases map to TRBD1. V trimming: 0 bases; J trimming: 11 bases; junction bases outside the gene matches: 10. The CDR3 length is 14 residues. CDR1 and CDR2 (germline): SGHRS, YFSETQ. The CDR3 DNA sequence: TGCGCCAGCAGCTTGGGTTCCCAGGGGGTGTCGGCTTTCTTT. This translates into CASSLGSQGVSAFF.

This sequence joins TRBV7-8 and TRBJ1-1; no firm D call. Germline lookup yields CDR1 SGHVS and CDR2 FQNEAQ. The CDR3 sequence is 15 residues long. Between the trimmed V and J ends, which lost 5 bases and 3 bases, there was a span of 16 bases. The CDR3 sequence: CASSPERGQDTEAFF. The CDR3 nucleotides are TGTGCCAGCAGCCCTGAACGAGGGCAGGACACTGAAGCTTTCTTT.

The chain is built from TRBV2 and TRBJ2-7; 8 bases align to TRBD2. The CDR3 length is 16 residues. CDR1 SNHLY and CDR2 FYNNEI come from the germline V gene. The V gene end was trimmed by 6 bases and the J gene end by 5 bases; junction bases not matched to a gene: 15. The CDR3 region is CASRVLSGARFNEQYF. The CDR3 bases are TGTGCCAGCAGGGTCCTTAGCGGGGCCCGGTTTAACGAGCAGTACTTC. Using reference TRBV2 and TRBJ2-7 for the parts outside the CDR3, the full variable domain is EPEVTQTPSHQVTQMGQEVILRCVPISNHLYFYWYRQILGQKVEFLVSFYNNEISEKSEIFDDQFSVERPDGSNFTLKIRSTKLEDSAMYFCASRVLSGARFNEQYFGPGTRLTVT.

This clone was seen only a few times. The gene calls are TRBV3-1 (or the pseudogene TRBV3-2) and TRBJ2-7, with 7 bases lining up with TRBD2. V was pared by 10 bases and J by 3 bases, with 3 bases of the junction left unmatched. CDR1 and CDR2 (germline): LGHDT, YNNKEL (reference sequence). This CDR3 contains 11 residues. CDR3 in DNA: TGTGCCACCGCTAGCGGCTACGAGCAGTACTTC. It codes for CATASGYEQYF.

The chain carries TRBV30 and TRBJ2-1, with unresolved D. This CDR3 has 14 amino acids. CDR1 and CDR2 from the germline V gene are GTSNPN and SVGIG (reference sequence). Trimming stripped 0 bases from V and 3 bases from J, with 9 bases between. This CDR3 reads CAWSVQTVYNEQFF. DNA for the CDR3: TGTGCCTGGAGTGTACAAACAGTCTACAATGAGCAGTTCTTC.

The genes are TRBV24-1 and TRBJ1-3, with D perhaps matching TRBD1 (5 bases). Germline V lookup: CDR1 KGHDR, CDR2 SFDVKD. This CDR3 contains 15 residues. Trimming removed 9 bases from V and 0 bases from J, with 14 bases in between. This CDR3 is CATAGQVDSGNTIYF. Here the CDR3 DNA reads TGTGCCACCGCGGGGCAGGTCGACTCTGGAAACACCATATATTTT.

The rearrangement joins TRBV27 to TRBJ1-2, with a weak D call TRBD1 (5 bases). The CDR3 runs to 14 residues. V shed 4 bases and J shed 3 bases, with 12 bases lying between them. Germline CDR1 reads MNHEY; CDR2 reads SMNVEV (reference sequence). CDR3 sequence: CASSSAGQDYGYTF. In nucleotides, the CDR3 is TGTGCCAGCAGTTCGGCGGGGCAGGACTATGGCTACACCTTC.

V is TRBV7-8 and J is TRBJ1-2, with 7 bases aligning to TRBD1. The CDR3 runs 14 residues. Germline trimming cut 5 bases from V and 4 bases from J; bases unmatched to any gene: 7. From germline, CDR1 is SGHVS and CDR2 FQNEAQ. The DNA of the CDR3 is TGTGCCAGCAGCAGAGGGACAGTAAGCTATGGCTACACCTTC. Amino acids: CASSRGTVSYGYTF.

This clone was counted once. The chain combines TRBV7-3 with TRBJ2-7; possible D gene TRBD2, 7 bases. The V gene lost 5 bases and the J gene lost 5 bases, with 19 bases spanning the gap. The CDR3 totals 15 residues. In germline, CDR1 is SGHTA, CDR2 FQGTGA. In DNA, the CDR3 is TGTGCCAGCAGCCCAAGGGGGAGGGGGTTCCACGAGCAGTACTTC. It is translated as CASSPRGRGFHEQYF.

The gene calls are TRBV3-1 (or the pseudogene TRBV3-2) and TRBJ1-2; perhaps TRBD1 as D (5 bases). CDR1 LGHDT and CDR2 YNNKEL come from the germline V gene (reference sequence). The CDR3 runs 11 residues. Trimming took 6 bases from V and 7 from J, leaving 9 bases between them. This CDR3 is CASSGQGGYTF. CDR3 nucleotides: TGTGCCAGCAGTGGGCAGGGTGGCTACACCTTC.

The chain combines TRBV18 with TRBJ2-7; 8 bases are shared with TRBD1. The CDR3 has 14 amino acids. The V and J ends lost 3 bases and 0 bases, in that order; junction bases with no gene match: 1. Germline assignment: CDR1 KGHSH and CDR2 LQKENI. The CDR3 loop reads CASSPTGDSYEQYF. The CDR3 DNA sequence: TGTGCCAGCTCACCGACAGGGGACTCCTACGAGCAGTACTTC. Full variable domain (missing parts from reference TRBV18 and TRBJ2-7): NAGVMQNPRHLVRRRGQEARLRCSPMKGHSHVYWYRQLPEEGLKFMVYLQKENIIDESGMPKERFSAEFPKEGPSILRIQQVVRGDSAAYFCASSPTGDSYEQYFGPGTRLTVT.

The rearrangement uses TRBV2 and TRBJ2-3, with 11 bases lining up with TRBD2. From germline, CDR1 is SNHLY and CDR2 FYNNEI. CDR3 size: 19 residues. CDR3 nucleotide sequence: TGTGTAACAAGTGAGCGGCTAGCGGGGGGCGACACTAGCACAGATACGCAGTATTTT. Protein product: CVTSERLAGGDTSTDTQYF.

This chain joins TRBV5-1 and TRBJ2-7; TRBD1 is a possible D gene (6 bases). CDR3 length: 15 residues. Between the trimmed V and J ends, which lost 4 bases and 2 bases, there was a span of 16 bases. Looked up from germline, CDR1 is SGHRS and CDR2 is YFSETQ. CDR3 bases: TGCGCCAGCAGCCCCCACTGGGACACAGCCTACGAGCAGTACTTC. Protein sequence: CASSPHWDTAYEQYF.

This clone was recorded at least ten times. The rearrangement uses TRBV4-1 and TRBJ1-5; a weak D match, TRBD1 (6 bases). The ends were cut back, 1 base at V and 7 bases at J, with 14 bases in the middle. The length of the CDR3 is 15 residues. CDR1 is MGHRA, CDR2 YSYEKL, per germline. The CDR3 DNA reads TGCGCCAGCAGCCAAGGAGGGGCAGGGGTGCAGCCCCAGCATTTT. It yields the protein CASSQGGAGVQPQHF.

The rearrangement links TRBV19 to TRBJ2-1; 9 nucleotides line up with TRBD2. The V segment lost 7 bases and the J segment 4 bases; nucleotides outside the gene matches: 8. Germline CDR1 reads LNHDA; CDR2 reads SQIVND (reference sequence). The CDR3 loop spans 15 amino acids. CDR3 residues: CASNFGLAGYNEQFF. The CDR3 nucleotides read TGTGCCAGTAATTTTGGGCTAGCGGGGTACAATGAGCAGTTCTTC.

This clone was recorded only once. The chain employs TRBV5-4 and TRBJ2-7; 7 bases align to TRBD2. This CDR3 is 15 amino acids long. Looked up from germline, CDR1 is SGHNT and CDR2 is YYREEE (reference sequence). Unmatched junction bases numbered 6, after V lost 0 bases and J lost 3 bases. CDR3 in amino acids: CASSLGGTTYYEQYF. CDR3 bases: TGTGCCAGCAGCTTGGGGGGGACTACTTACTACGAGCAGTACTTC.